This record covers a single T cell receptor beta chain. The data were taken from a study of cytomegalovirus exposure and HLA in healthy donors. At the level of the study: Some 180 million T cells yielded some 120 million unique TCR beta sequences in earlier analysis.

CDR1 is SGHTA and CDR2 is FQGNSA in the germline V gene. The CDR3 loop spans 16 amino acids. The V segment lost 5 bases and the J segment 4 bases; nucleotides outside the gene matches: 10. Researchers ran the PCR with 60 Vbeta and 13 Jbeta primers. Only in-frame clones appear in the TCRdb table, and some are missing; sequencing was by immunoSEQ multiplex PCR. The repertoire holds some 66,000 clones, with about 77% as singletons. The TCR originated in a man aged 40-49 years in good health and CMV-seronegative. The specimen sequenced was PBMCs. This sequence joins TRBV7-2 and TRBJ2-7; 11 bases match TRBD1. The CDR3 DNA follows: TGTGCCAGCAGCCCCATAGGGGACAGGGGGGTTTACGAGCAGTACTTC. Translation: CASSPIGDRGVYEQYF.